The sequence of this T cell receptor beta chain was determined in a study of CD8 T cells in ankylosing spondylitis. General study findings and limits: Some motif variants were previously reported in reactive arthritis synovial fluid and blood.

V shed 2 bases and J shed 4 bases, with 11 bases lying between them. Germline assignment: CDR1 MGHRA and CDR2 YSYEKL. There are 14 residues in the CDR3. This clonotype has at least ten counts. Its specificity is unknown. TCRdb fed the 5' RACE reads into MiXCR, producing one record per CDR3 protein. Seen here are fewer than 250,000 distinct CDR3 sequences, 10% observed once, and the top ten hold 2.6%. Sequencing was performed on blood, either unsorted or a sorted T cell fraction (not recorded which). This TCR came from a male donor with ankylosing spondylitis or in good health (not recorded which). The chain combines TRBV4-1 with TRBJ2-5; no clear D gene. CDR3 nucleotide sequence: TGCGCCAGCAGCCAAAGGATCCTCTCAGAGACCCAGTACTTC. As protein: CASSQRILSETQYF.